The T cell receptor (beta chain) described here comes from a study of T cells after yellow fever vaccination. This clonotype was observed a few times. The antigen is not known. TCRdb recomputed calls from the 5' RACE reads with MiXCR, one row per CDR3 protein. This table holds 500,000 to 550,000 distinct CDR3 sequences, 21% found once. Study-wide results and limits: The secondary response peaked faster, at day 5 versus 15, but was weaker.

CDR1 and CDR2 (germline): SGHAT, FQNNGV. V lost 0 bases and J 1 base, leaving 12 bases between the germline ends. CDR3 length equals 16 residues. The chain links TRBV11-2 to TRBJ2-5, with D tentatively TRBD2 (7 bases). The origin of this receptor is a man younger than 35 who received the YFV17D yellow fever vaccine. The material sequenced was PBMCs, taken approximately 22 days after the first yellow fever vaccination. In DNA form, the CDR3 reads TGTGCCAGCAGCTTAGATGAGGGGGGGCTCCAAGAGACCCAGTACTTC. The encoded protein is CASSLDEGGLQETQYF.